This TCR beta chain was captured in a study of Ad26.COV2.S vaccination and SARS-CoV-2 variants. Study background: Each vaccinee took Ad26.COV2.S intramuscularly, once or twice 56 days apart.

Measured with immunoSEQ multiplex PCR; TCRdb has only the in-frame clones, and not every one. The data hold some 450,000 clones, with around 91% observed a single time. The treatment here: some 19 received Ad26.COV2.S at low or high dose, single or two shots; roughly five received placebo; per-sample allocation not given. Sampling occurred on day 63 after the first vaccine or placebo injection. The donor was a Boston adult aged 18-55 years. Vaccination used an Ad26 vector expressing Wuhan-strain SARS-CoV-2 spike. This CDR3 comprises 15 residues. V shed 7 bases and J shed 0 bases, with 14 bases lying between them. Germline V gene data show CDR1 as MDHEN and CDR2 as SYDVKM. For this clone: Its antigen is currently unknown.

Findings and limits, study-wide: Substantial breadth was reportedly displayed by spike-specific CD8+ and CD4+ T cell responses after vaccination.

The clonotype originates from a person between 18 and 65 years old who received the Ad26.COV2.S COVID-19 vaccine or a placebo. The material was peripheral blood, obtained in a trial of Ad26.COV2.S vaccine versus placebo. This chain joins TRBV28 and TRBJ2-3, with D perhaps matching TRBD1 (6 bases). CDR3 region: CASTTAGQSTDTQYF. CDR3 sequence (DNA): TGTGCCAGCACTACCGCCGGACAGAGCACAGATACGCAGTATTTT.